This T cell receptor beta chain emerged from a study of blood T cell repertoires in COVID-19. In the authors' workflow: The authors estimated nucleated cell counts from reference gene primer amplification. Sequenced by immunoSEQ multiplex PCR; TCRdb stores in-frame clones only, minus some. The V and J calls and clone size come from that table; D and trimming were worked out from the DNA. The sample includes approximately 260,000 clones, over 75% of them seen just once. The CDR3 has 15 amino acids. CDR1 is SGHAT, CDR2 FQDESV, per germline (reference sequence). V lost 3 bases, J lost 6 bases, and 6 bases stayed unmatched.

This chain connects TRBV11-1 to TRBJ2-1; TRBD1 agrees at 9 bases. The source of this sequence is a middle-aged woman who had recovered from COVID-19. Sequencing was performed on peripheral blood. The CDR3 protein is CASSLPDRGFNEQFF. The DNA for the CDR3 is TGTGCCAGCAGCTTGCCGGACAGGGGTTTCAATGAGCAGTTCTTC.